The clone carrying this T cell receptor (beta chain) was counted between two and nine times. Its target is unknown. The germline V gene encodes CDR1 SEHNR and CDR2 FQNEAQ (reference sequence). With V trimmed by 5 bases and J by 2 bases, 3 bases remained unmatched. The CDR3 is made up of 13 amino acids. These data originate in a study of T-cell memory formation after mild COVID-19. Study-wide points: The study found contracting CD4+ clones mainly in CM and EM and contracting CD8+ clones in EMRA.

The TCR alpha and TCR beta cDNA libraries, bearing sample barcodes and UMIs, were generated by 5'RACE using constant-segment primers. MiXCR was run by TCRdb on the 5' RACE reads, yielding one entry per CDR3 protein. The profile covers around 300,000 distinct CDR3 sequences, with 13% to 15% appearing a single time and around 20% taken by the ten largest. The chain combines TRBV7-9 with TRBJ2-7, with TRBD1 matching over 7 bases. This sequence was found in a man younger than 35 who had mild COVID-19 (a few samples of this study predate the infection). Cell type and time point are not known. The specimen sequenced was PBMCs or a T cell subset sorted from them (not recorded which). The CDR3 DNA sequence: TGTGCCAGCAGCCTGACAGGGACCTACGAGCAGTACTTC. Its protein product is CASSLTGTYEQYF.